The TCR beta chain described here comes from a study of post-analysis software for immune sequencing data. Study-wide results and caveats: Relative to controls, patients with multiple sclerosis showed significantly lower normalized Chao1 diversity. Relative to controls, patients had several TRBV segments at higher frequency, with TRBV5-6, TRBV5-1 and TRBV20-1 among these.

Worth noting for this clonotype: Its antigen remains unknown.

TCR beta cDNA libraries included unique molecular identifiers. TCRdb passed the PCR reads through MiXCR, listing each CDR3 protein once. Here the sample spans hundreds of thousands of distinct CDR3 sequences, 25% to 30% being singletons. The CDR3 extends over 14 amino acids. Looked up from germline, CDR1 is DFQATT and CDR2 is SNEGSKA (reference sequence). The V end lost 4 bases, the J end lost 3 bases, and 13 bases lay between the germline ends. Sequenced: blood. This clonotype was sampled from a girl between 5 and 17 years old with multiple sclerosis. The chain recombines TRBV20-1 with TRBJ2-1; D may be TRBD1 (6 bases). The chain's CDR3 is CSANGRGNYNEQFF. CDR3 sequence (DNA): TGCAGTGCTAACGGCAGGGGAAACTACAATGAGCAGTTCTTC.